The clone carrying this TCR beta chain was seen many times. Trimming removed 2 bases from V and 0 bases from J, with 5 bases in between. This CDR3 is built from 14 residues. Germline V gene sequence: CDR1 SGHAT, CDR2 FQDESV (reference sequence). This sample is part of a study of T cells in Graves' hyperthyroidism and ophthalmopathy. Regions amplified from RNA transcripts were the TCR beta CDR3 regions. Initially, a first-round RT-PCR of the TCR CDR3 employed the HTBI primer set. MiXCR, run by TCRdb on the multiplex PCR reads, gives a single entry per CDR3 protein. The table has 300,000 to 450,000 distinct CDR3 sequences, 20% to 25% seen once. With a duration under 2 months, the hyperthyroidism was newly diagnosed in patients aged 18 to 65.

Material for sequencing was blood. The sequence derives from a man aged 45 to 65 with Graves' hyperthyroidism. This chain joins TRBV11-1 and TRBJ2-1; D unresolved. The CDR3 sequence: CASSLRFSYNEQFF. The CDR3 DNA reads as TGTGCCAGCAGCTTAAGGTTCTCCTACAATGAGCAGTTCTTC.